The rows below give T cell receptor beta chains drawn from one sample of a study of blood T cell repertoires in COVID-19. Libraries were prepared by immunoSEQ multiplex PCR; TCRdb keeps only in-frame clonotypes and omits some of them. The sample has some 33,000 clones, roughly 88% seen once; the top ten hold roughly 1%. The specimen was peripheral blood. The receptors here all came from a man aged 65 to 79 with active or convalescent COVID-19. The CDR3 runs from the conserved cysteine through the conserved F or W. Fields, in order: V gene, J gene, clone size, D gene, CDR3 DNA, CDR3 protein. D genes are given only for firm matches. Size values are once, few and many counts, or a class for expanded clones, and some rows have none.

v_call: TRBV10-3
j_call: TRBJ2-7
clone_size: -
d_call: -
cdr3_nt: TGTGCCATCAGACCCGGGACTCACTCCTACGAGCAGTACTTC
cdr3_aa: CAIRPGTHSYEQYF

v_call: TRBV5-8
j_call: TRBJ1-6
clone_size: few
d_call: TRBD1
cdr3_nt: TGTGCCAGCAGCTTGGGTAGGGGGCGGATAGATTCACCCCTCCACTTT
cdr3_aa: CASSLGRGRIDSPLHF

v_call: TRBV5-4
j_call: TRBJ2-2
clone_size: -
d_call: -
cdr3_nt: TGTGCCAGCACCTCGGTGTGGGAGAGCAGCACCGGGGAGCTGTTTTTT
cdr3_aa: CASTSVWESSTGELFF

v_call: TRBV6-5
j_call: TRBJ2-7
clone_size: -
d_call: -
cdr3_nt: TGTGCCAGCAGGCAGGGCCCCTACGAGCAGTACTTC
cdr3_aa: CASRQGPYEQYF

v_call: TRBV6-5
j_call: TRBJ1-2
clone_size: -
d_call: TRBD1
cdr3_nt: TGTGCCAGCAATATTGACAGGGCAGGCGGCTACACCTTC
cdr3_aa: CASNIDRAGGYTF

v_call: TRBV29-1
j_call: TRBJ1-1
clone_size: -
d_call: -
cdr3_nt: TGCAGCGTTGAGGACCAGGGTACTCTTGAAGCTTTCTTT
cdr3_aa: CSVEDQGTLEAFF

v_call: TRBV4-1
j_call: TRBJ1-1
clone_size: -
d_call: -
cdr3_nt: TGCGCCAGCAGCCAAGACAGGGGCCCTGAAGCTTTCTTT
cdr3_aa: CASSQDRGPEAFF

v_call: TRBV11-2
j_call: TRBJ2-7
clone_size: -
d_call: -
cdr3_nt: TGTGCCAGCAGCTTGAGGCCAGGGCTCGACGAGCAGTACTTC
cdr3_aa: CASSLRPGLDEQYF

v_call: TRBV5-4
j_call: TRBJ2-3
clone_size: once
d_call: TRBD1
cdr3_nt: TGTGCCAGCAGCTCCCATTACGGGACAGGGTACTCTAGCACAGATACGCAGTATTTT
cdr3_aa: CASSSHYGTGYSSTDTQYF

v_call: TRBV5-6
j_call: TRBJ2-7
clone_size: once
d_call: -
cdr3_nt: TGTGCCAGCAGCTTTAGGGGCCGTACCTACGAGCAGTACTTC
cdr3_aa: CASSFRGRTYEQYF

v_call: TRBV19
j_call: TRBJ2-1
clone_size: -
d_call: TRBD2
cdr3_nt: TGTGCCAGTAGTAGTAGCGGGGGGGCCAGACCCTACAATGAGCAGTTCTTC
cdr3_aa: CASSSSGGARPYNEQFF

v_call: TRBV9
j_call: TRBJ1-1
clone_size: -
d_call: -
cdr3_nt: TGTGCCAGCAGCGTAGGGGCAAGACAGAACACTGAAGCTTTCTTT
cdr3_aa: CASSVGARQNTEAFF

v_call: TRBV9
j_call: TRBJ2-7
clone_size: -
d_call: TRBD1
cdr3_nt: TGTGCCAGCAGCCCCCAGGGGGGACAGGGGGCGCTGGGAGAGCAGTACTTC
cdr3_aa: CASSPQGGQGALGEQYF

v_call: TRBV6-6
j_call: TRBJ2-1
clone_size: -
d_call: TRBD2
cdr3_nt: TGTGCCAGCAGGCTACTGACTAGCGGGGGGCACGGTGAGCAGTTCTTC
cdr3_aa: CASRLLTSGGHGEQFF

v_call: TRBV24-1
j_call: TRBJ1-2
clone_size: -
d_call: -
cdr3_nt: TGTGCCACCAGTGACGGGGGGGTTAATGGCTACACCTTC
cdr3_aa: CATSDGGVNGYTF

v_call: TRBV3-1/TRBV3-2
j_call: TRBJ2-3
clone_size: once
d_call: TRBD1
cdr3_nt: TGTGCCAGCAGCGGTCGGACAGGGGATCCGAAGGATACGCAGTATTTT
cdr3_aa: CASSGRTGDPKDTQYF

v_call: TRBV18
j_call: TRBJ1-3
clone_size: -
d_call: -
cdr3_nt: TGTGCCAGCTCACCCATCTCAGGGGCTGGAAACACCATATATTTT
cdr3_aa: CASSPISGAGNTIYF

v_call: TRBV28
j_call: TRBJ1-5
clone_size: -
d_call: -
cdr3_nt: TGTGCCAGCAGTCCCCTCGGCAGGGTGAGCAATCAGCCCCAGCATTTT
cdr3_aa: CASSPLGRVSNQPQHF

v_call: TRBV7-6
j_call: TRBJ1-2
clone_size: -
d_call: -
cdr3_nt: TGTGCCAGCAGCCCAGACGACAGCTCTGGGTATGGCTACACCTTC
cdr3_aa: CASSPDDSSGYGYTF

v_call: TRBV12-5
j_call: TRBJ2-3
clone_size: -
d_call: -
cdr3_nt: TGTGCTAGTGGTTGGCGACTCTCCCTCACAGATACGCAGTATTTT
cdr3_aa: CASGWRLSLTDTQYF

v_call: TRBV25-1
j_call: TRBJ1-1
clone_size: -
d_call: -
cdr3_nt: TGTGCCAGCAGTAGCCGAAGGAACACTGAAGCTTTCTTT
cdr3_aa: CASSSRRNTEAFF

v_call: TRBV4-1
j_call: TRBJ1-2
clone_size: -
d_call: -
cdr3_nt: TGCGCCAGCAGCCAAGGTGCACAGCTCTATGGCTACACCTTC
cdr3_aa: CASSQGAQLYGYTF

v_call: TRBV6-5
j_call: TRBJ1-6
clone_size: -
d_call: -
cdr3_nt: TGTGCCAGCGCCCTCCCCCAGGCGAACTCACCCCTCCACTTT
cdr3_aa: CASALPQANSPLHF

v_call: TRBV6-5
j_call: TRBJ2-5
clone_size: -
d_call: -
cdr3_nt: TGTGCCAGCAGTTACTCGGGGAAGGGGCAAGAGACCCAGTACTTC
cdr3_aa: CASSYSGKGQETQYF

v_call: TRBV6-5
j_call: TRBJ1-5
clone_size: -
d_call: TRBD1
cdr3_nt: TGTGCCAGCAGGGAGGGGGCGGGTCAGCCCCAGCATTTT
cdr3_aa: CASREGAGQPQHF

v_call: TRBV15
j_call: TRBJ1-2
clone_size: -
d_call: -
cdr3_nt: TGTGCCACCAGCAGAGATCCGACAGGCAACTATGGCTACACCTTC
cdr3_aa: CATSRDPTGNYGYTF

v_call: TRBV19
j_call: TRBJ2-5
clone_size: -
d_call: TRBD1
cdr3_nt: TGTGCCAGTAGTGGGCCTAGGCAGGGGGAAGAGACCCAGTACTTC
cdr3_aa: CASSGPRQGEETQYF

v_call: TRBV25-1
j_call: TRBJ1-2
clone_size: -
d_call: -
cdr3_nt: TGTGCCAGCACCCGGGACTTTCATGGCTACACCTTC
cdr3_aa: CASTRDFHGYTF

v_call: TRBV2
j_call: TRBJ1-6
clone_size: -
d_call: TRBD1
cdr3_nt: TGTGCCAGCAGACGCGGACAGGATAATTCACCCCTCCACTTT
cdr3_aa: CASRRGQDNSPLHF

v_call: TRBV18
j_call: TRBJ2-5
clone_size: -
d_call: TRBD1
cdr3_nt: TGTGCCAGCTCACCATTTGGGACAGGGATGCAGACCCAGTACTTC
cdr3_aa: CASSPFGTGMQTQYF

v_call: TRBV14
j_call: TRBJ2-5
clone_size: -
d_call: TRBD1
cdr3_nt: TGTGCCAGCAGCCAACTGACAGGGGGGGAGGAGACCCAGTACTTC
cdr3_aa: CASSQLTGGEETQYF

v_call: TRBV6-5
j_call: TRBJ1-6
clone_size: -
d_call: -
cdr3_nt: TGTGCCAGCAGTTACCGGGGTTCGAGATCACCCCTCCACTTT
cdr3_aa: CASSYRGSRSPLHF

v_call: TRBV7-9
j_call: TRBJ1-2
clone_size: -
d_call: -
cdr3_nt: TGTGCCAGCAGCCACACAGGGCTCTATGGCTACACCTTC
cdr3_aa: CASSHTGLYGYTF

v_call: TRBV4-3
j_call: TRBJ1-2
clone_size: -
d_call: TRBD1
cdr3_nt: TGCGCCAGCAGCCATGGGACAGGGGATTATGGCTACACCTTC
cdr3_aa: CASSHGTGDYGYTF

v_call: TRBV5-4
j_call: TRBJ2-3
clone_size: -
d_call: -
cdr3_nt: TGTGCCAGCAGCCCACCGACAGAAGATACGCAGTATTTT
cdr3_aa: CASSPPTEDTQYF

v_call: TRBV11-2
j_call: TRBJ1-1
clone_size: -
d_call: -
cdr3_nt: TGTGCCAGCAGCTTAGGAACCGGGATGAACACTGAAGCTTTCTTT
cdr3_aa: CASSLGTGMNTEAFF

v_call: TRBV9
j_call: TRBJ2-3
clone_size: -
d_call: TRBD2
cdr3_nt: TGTGCCAGCAGCGTAGGGGGACTAGCGGGGCTCACAGATACGCAGTATTTT
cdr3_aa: CASSVGGLAGLTDTQYF

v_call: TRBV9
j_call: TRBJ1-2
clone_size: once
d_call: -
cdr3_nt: TGTGCCAGCAGCGTAGTTCAGGGAGGAGGCTACACCTTC
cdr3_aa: CASSVVQGGGYTF

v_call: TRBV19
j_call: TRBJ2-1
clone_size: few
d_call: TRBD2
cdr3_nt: TGTGCCAGTAGTATGCCCCTAGCGGGAGCTGGTGAGCAGTTCTTC
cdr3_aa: CASSMPLAGAGEQFF

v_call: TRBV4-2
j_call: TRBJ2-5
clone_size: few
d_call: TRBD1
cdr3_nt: TGTGCCAGCAGCCAGGACTGGACAGGGCGAGGGGAGACCCAGTACTTC
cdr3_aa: CASSQDWTGRGETQYF

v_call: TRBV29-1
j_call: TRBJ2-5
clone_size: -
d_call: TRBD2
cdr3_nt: TGCAGCGTTGTTTCCGGGACTAGCGGGGGTGAGACCCAGTACTTC
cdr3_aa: CSVVSGTSGGETQYF

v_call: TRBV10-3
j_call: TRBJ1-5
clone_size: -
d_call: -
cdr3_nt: TGTGCCATCCAAGGACAGTTCAATCAGCCCCAGCATTTT
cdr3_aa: CAIQGQFNQPQHF

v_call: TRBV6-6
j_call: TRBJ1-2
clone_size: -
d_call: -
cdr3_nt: TGTGCCAGCAGTCCCTATGGGGGGACTAACTATGGCTACACCTTC
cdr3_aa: CASSPYGGTNYGYTF

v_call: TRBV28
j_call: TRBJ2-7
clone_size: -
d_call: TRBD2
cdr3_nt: TGTGCCAGCAGTTGGACTAGCGGGTTTGCCAGGGAGAGGGAGCAGTACTTC
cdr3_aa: CASSWTSGFAREREQYF

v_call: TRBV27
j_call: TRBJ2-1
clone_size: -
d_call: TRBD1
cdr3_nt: TGTGCCAGCAGTTCCCGGGACAGGGGGGACTCCTACAATGAGCAGTTCTTC
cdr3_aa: CASSSRDRGDSYNEQFF

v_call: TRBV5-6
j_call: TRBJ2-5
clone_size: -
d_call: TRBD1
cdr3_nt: TGTGCCAGCAGCCTGGGGACAGACTTACAAGAGACCCAGTACTTC
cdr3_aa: CASSLGTDLQETQYF

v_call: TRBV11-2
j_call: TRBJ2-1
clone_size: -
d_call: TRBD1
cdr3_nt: TGTGCCAGCAGCCCCCGGACAGGGGGCAATGAGCAGTTCTTC
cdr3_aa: CASSPRTGGNEQFF

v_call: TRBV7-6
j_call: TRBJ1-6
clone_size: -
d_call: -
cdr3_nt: TGTGCCAGCAGCTTAGGGTTTCAGGGATCCCCGATTTTTTCACCCCTCCACTTT
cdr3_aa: CASSLGFQGSPIFSPLHF

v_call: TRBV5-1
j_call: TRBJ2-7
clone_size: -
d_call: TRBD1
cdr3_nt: TGCGCCAGCAGCTTGGGGGACAGGGGGTTACGGGAGCAGTACTTC
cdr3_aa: CASSLGDRGLREQYF

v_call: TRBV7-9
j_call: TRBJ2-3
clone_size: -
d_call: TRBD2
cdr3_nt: TGTGCCAGCAGCTTAGGGACTAGCGGGAGAACAGATACGCAGTATTTT
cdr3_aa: CASSLGTSGRTDTQYF

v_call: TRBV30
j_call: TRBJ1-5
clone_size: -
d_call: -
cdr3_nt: TGTGCCTGGAGTGTACGTGGCAGGGGTAGCAATCAGCCCCAGCATTTT
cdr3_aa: CAWSVRGRGSNQPQHF

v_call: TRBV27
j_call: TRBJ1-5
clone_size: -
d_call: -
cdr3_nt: TGTGCCAGCTCCTTAGGAGATTACAATCAGCCCCAGCATTTT
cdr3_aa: CASSLGDYNQPQHF

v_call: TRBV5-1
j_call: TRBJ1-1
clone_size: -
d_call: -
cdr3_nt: TGCGCCAGCAGCTTGGACACCAACACTGAAGCTTTCTTT
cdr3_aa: CASSLDTNTEAFF

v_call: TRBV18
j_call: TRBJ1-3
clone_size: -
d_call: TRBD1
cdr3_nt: TGTGCCAGCTCACCACCAGGCAGGGGGCTTGGAAACACCATATATTTT
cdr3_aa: CASSPPGRGLGNTIYF

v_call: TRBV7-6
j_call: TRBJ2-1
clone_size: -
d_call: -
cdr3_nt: TGTGCCAGCAGCTTAGCGTCTTCCTACAATGAGCAGTTCTTC
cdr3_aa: CASSLASSYNEQFF